Below, one T cell receptor beta chain is given with its context. Its cognate antigen is unknown. CDR1 is SGHAT and CDR2 is FQNNGV in the germline V gene. This CDR3 has 15 amino acids. With V trimmed by 2 bases and J by 9 bases, 8 bases remained unmatched. This table comes from immunoSEQ multiplex PCR, and its TCRdb copy is limited to in-frame clones, with some not included. The repertoire includes about 120,000 clones, around 87% of them detected once, and 0.55% sits in the top ten. This entry belongs to a study of OX40 agonist ivuxolimab in advanced cancers. As for the study in general: As their treatment, patients were administered ivuxolimab, an agonistic anti-OX40 (CD134) antibody. Patients assigned to dose escalation were diagnosed with hepatocellular carcinoma, melanoma, renal cell or head and neck cancer. Eligibility rules accepted prior anti-PD-1, anti-PD-L1 or anti-CTLA-4 therapy, and approximately 40% had some. Study-wide results and caveats: Researchers did not determine the expanded peripheral T cells' antigen specificity.

The chain joins TRBV11-2 to TRBJ2-1; 9 bases line up with TRBD2. The specimen was CD4+ or CD8+ T cells sorted from blood, collected in a trial of the OX40 agonist ivuxolimab. The source of this sequence is an adult with an advanced solid tumor such as melanoma, head and neck, liver or kidney cancer. The CDR3 loop reads CASSLLSSGVGEQFF. The CDR3 DNA sequence: TGTGCCAGCAGCTTATTGTCTAGCGGGGTAGGTGAGCAGTTCTTC.